These 22 T cell receptor beta chains were all obtained from the same sample, sequenced in a study of spatial heterogeneity in lung cancer. TCRdb used MiXCR to reprocess the 5' RACE reads, holding one entry per CDR3 protein. The sample lists about 38,000 distinct CDR3 sequences; 5.2% were seen once. Time point noted: sample taken at primary tumor resection. Whole RNA, isolated from tumor, nontumor lung or frozen PBMC, was sequenced without prior sorting. Sequencing was performed on PBMCs, taken at surgery. The receptors were sampled from a female donor with early-stage non-small cell lung cancer.

This clonotype was seen repeatedly, ten times or more. This chain connects TRBV20-1 to TRBJ1-2; TRBD1 matches at 8 bases. V dropped 8 bases and J dropped 4; count of bases not matched to a gene: 6. The CDR3 loop spans 12 amino acids. The germline CDR1 and CDR2 sequences are DFQATT and SNEGSKA (reference sequence). CDR3 in DNA: TGCAGTATCACTGACAGGGGCTATGGCTACACCTTC. Residues: CSITDRGYGYTF.

This clonotype was picked up a small number of times. The J gene is TRBJ1-1, the V gene TRBV12-3 or TRBV12-4; D is ambiguous. CDR3 size: 15 residues. Between the trimmed V and J ends, which lost 6 bases and 2 bases, there was a span of 16 bases. For the CDR3, the DNA is TGTGCCAGCAGCCCCACGGATGGGGAAAACACTGAAGCTTTCTTT. It encodes CASSPTDGENTEAFF.

The chain joins TRBV27 to TRBJ2-2; the D gene is possibly TRBD1 (6 bases). Germline assignment: CDR1 MNHEY and CDR2 SMNVEV (reference sequence). This CDR3 comprises 17 residues. Between the trimmed V and J ends, which lost 3 bases and 4 bases, there was a span of 18 bases. Here the CDR3 reads CASSFPPLAGVTGELFF. The CDR3 DNA reads as TGTGCCAGCAGTTTTCCCCCCCTGGCAGGGGTCACCGGGGAGCTGTTTTTT.

This clonotype was observed at least ten times. The V call is TRBV6-2 or TRBV6-3, the J call TRBJ2-2; 11 bases align to TRBD2. The CDR3 sequence is 16 residues long. The germline CDR1 and CDR2 sequences are MNHEY and SVGEGT. With 6 bases clipped from V and 5 bases from J, the junction kept 8 bases outside the gene matches. The CDR3: CASRLDGTSGTGELFF. CDR3 DNA sequence: TGTGCCAGCAGGCTAGACGGGACTAGCGGTACCGGGGAGCTGTTTTTT.

This clonotype was seen ten or more times. The chain carries TRBV10-3 and TRBJ1-1, with D possibly being TRBD1 (5 bases). With 0 bases removed from V and 0 bases from J, the gap between germline ends came to 8 bases. In germline, CDR1 is ENHRY, CDR2 SYGVKD. The CDR3 has 15 amino acids. The CDR3 spells CAISESGGLNTEAFF. CDR3 coding DNA: TGTGCCATCAGTGAGTCGGGGGGATTGAACACTGAAGCTTTCTTT.

This clonotype showed up many times. This chain links TRBV5-4 with TRBJ1-1; D is ambiguous. The CDR3 covers 14 residues. Germline-derived CDR1 and CDR2 are SGHNT and YYREEE (reference sequence). Trimming shortened V by 0 bases and J by 0 bases, and 6 bases separated the two germline ends. This CDR3 is CASSLVSVNTEAFF. The CDR3 DNA sequence: TGTGCCAGCAGCTTGGTGTCGGTGAACACTGAAGCTTTCTTT.

This clonotype was seen at least ten times. The chain joins TRBV5-1 to TRBJ1-1, with D possibly being TRBD1 (6 bases). Germline-derived CDR1 and CDR2 are SGHRS and YFSETQ. V lost 2 bases to trimming and J lost 5 bases, with 10 bases between them. The CDR3 is 13 amino acids. The CDR3 here is CASSFGGATEAFF. The CDR3 bases are TGCGCCAGCAGCTTTGGGGGGGCGACTGAAGCTTTCTTT. The full variable domain, its missing parts supplied by reference TRBV5-1 and TRBJ1-1, is KAGVTQTPRYLIKTRGQQVTLSCSPISGHRSVSWYQQTPGQGLQFLFEYFSETQRNKGNFPGRFSGRQFSNSRSEMNVSTLELGDSALYLCASSFGGATEAFFGQGTRLTVV.

This clonotype was seen repeatedly, ten times or more. The genes are TRBV6-2 or TRBV6-3 and TRBJ2-1, with 7 bases identical to TRBD1. Germline assignment: CDR1 MNHEY and CDR2 SVGEGT. J gave up 7 bases and V 5 bases, and 2 bases lay outside the gene matches. There are 12 residues in the CDR3. CDR3 sequence reads: CASSDRVNEQFF. Here the CDR3 DNA reads TGTGCCAGCAGTGACAGGGTAAATGAGCAGTTCTTC.

Ten or more counts support this clonotype. This chain connects TRBV19 to TRBJ2-2; 9 bases map to TRBD2. CDR1 and CDR2 (germline): LNHDA, SQIVND (reference sequence). The ends lost 7 bases at V and 1 base at J; junction bases unmatched: 13. The CDR3 runs to 18 residues. The CDR3 here is CASKGGLAGTLNTGELFF. CDR3 sequence (DNA): TGTGCCAGTAAGGGAGGTCTAGCGGGGACTCTGAACACCGGGGAGCTGTTTTTT.

The table lists this clonotype with a few counts. Compared with germline, one end of the junction differs, possibly owing to a read error. The CDR3 loop reads CASSMAGRPGELFF. For the CDR3, the DNA is TGTGCCAGTAGTATGGCAGGTCGGCCCGGAGAGCTGTTTTTT. The chain has TRBV19 and TRBJ2-2; D remains ambiguous. CDR1 and CDR2 from the germline V gene are LNHDA and SQIVND (reference sequence). The CDR3 is made up of 14 amino acids. The whole variable domain, remainder taken from reference TRBV19 and TRBJ2-2, is DGGITQSPKYLFRKEGQNVTLSCEQNLNHDAMYWYRQDPGQGLRLIYYSQIVNDFQKGDIAEGYSVSREKKESFPLTVTSAQKNPTAFYLCASSMAGRPGELFFGEGSRLTVL.

This clonotype was observed at least ten times. The chain employs TRBV5-4 and TRBJ1-6, with 7 bases aligning to TRBD1. The V segment lost 3 bases and the J segment 9 bases; nucleotides outside the gene matches: 9. Germline CDR1 and CDR2: SGHNT and YYREEE (reference sequence). CDR3 length: 15 amino acids. DNA for the CDR3: TGTGCCAGCAGCTGGACACGGGACAGCTCTTCACCCCTCCACTTT. Translating it yields CASSWTRDSSSPLHF. Full variable domain (rest looked up from reference TRBV5-4 and TRBJ1-6): ETGVTQSPTHLIKTRGQQVTLRCSSQSGHNTVSWYQQALGQGPQFIFQYYREEENGRGNFPPRFSGLQFPNYSSELNVNALELDDSALYLCASSWTRDSSSPLHFGNGTRLTVT.

This clonotype was seen a handful of times. The chain is built from TRBV28 and TRBJ2-7; D may correspond to TRBD1 or TRBD2 (5 bases each). Germline loops: CDR1 MDHEN, CDR2 SYDVKM. The CDR3 loop spans 18 amino acids. Trimming took off 3 bases at V and 0 bases at J, with 21 bases between the two ends. DNA for the CDR3: TGTGCCAGCAGTTTGGTGTTAGGGACGGATACCATCTCCTACGAGCAGTACTTC. Its protein product is CASSLVLGTDTISYEQYF.

This clonotype was observed at least ten times. The chain joins TRBV6-2 or TRBV6-3 to TRBJ2-3; possible D gene TRBD1, 6 bases. V dropped 2 bases and J dropped 4 bases, with 10 bases sitting between them. The CDR3 is made up of 14 amino acids. Germline V gene sequence: CDR1 MNHEY, CDR2 SVGEGT. CDR3 bases: TGTGCCAGCAGTTACGTGGCAGGGGCAGATACGCAGTATTTT. Residues: CASSYVAGADTQYF.

The chain employs TRBV3-1 and TRBJ2-2; the match to TRBD2 covers 8 bases. With 0 bases clipped from V and 4 bases from J, the junction kept 10 bases outside the gene matches. In germline, CDR1 is LGHDT, CDR2 YNNKEL (reference sequence). The CDR3 is 18 amino acids. The CDR3 is CASSQERVAGLVTGELFF. DNA of the CDR3: TGTGCCAGCAGCCAAGAGAGGGTAGCGGGGCTCGTCACCGGGGAGCTGTTTTTT.

This clonotype has ten or more counts. The chain uses TRBV5-1 and TRBJ1-2, with D possibly matching TRBD1 (6 bases). Trimming stripped 6 bases from V and 6 bases from J, with 18 bases between. The CDR3 runs 14 residues. The germline gives CDR1 SGHRS, CDR2 YFSETQ. The DNA of the CDR3 is TGCGCCAGCAACACTAACAGGGATCCAGATGGCTACACCTTC. Protein sequence: CASNTNRDPDGYTF.

This clonotype came up many times. The CDR3 DNA reads as TGTGCCAGCAACGCCGGGACTAGCGGGGGTCGAACGGGACACAATGAGCAGTTCTTC. It is translated as CASNAGTSGGRTGHNEQFF. The gene calls are TRBV6-6 and TRBJ2-1; 14 bases are shared with TRBD2. The CDR3 extends over 19 amino acids. V lost 7 bases and J lost 5; bases outside the gene matches: 16. Germline assignment: CDR1 MNHNY and CDR2 SVGAGI (reference sequence).

The V call is TRBV2, the J call TRBJ1-1; a possible D gene is TRBD1 (5 bases). Deletions cut 4 bases from V and 6 bases from J, with 9 bases between. Germline assignment: CDR1 SNHLY and CDR2 FYNNEI. The CDR3 is 12 residues long. CDR3 DNA: TGTGCCAGCAGTGGGGGGTGGGCTGAAGCTTTCTTT. It is translated as CASSGGWAEAFF. Together with reference TRBV2 and TRBJ1-1, the CDR3 gives the full variable domain: EPEVTQTPSHQVTQMGQEVILRCVPISNHLYFYWYRQILGQKVEFLVSFYNNEISEKSEIFDDQFSVERPDGSNFTLKIRSTKLEDSAMYFCASSGGWAEAFFGQGTRLTVV.

This clonotype was counted ten times or more. The chain links TRBV6-4 to TRBJ2-7; D not resolved. Trimming shortened V by 4 bases and J by 0 bases, and 13 bases separated the two germline ends. CDR3 length: 15 residues. Looked up from germline, CDR1 is MRHNA and CDR2 is SNTAGT. Here the CDR3 reads CASSAALQASYEQYF. The CDR3 nucleotides are TGTGCCAGCAGTGCGGCTCTTCAGGCCTCCTACGAGCAGTACTTC.

This clonotype was found a few times. This chain uses TRBV6-1 with TRBJ2-2; D is unclear. The V gene lost 5 bases and the J gene lost 5 bases, with 9 bases spanning the gap. Germline loops: CDR1 MNHNS, CDR2 SASEGT. The CDR3 extends over 13 amino acids. CDR3 in DNA: TGTGCCAGCAGTAAAAAGGAGACCGGGGAGCTGTTTTTT. Its protein is CASSKKETGELFF.

In its sample, this clonotype was seen many times. V is TRBV20-1 and J is TRBJ2-5; TRBD1 matches 10 bases. V gave up 5 bases and J gave up 5 bases; unmatched junction bases: 2. CDR3 size: 12 residues. The germline V gene encodes CDR1 DFQATT and CDR2 SNEGSKA (reference sequence). CDR3 protein: CSADRGLETQYF. The CDR3 DNA sequence: TGCAGTGCTGACAGGGGGCTGGAGACCCAGTACTTC.

This clonotype was recorded at least ten times. This chain uses TRBV5-1 with TRBJ2-6; no clear D. This CDR3 has 14 residues. Germline CDR1 reads SGHRS; CDR2 reads YFSETQ. V lost 0 bases, J lost 2 bases, and 3 bases lay in between. The CDR3 protein is CASSLDTGANVLTF. In DNA form, the CDR3 reads TGCGCCAGCAGCTTGGATACTGGGGCCAACGTCCTGACTTTC.

Many counts were recorded for this clonotype. This chain connects TRBV28 to TRBJ2-3, with TRBD2 matching over 12 bases. The V gene end was trimmed by 3 bases and the J gene end by 6 bases; junction bases not matched to a gene: 7. Per the germline V gene, CDR1 is MDHEN and CDR2 is SYDVKM. CDR3 length equals 16 residues. CDR3 nucleotides: TGTGCCAGCAGTTTGACTAGCGGGGGACTCAGGGATACGCAGTATTTT. Protein: CASSLTSGGLRDTQYF.